This TCR beta chain was observed in a study of cytomegalovirus exposure and HLA in healthy donors. V gave up 0 bases and J gave up 8 bases, with 8 bases separating them. Germline V gene data show CDR1 as LNHNV and CDR2 as YYDKDF (reference sequence). The CDR3 sequence is 13 residues long. With respect to this clone: What it recognizes is unknown.

Amplification used 60 Vbeta primers and 13 Jbeta primers. TCRdb's table, derived via immunoSEQ multiplex PCR, lists solely in-frame clones and lacks some. Of 200,000 to 250,000 clones listed, approximately 88% are singletons. Study-wide findings and caveats: When analyzed later, a missense DCLRE1C variant was found to be linked to TCR beta V- and J-gene trimming. Follow-up analysis found HLA locus-dependent TCR association rates, highest for DRB1 and lowest for HLA-C.

Each of the donors was a healthy bone marrow donor. Unrecorded immune exposure was likely among donors, who were nominally healthy when sampled. This chain connects TRBV15 to TRBJ2-1, with unresolved D. The TCR was taken from a boy aged 2 to 10 in good health and CMV-seronegative. Sequencing was done on a sample of PBMCs. The CDR3 coding sequence is TGTGCCACCAGCAGAGATAACAGCTATGAGCAGTTCTTC. It is translated as CATSRDNSYEQFF.